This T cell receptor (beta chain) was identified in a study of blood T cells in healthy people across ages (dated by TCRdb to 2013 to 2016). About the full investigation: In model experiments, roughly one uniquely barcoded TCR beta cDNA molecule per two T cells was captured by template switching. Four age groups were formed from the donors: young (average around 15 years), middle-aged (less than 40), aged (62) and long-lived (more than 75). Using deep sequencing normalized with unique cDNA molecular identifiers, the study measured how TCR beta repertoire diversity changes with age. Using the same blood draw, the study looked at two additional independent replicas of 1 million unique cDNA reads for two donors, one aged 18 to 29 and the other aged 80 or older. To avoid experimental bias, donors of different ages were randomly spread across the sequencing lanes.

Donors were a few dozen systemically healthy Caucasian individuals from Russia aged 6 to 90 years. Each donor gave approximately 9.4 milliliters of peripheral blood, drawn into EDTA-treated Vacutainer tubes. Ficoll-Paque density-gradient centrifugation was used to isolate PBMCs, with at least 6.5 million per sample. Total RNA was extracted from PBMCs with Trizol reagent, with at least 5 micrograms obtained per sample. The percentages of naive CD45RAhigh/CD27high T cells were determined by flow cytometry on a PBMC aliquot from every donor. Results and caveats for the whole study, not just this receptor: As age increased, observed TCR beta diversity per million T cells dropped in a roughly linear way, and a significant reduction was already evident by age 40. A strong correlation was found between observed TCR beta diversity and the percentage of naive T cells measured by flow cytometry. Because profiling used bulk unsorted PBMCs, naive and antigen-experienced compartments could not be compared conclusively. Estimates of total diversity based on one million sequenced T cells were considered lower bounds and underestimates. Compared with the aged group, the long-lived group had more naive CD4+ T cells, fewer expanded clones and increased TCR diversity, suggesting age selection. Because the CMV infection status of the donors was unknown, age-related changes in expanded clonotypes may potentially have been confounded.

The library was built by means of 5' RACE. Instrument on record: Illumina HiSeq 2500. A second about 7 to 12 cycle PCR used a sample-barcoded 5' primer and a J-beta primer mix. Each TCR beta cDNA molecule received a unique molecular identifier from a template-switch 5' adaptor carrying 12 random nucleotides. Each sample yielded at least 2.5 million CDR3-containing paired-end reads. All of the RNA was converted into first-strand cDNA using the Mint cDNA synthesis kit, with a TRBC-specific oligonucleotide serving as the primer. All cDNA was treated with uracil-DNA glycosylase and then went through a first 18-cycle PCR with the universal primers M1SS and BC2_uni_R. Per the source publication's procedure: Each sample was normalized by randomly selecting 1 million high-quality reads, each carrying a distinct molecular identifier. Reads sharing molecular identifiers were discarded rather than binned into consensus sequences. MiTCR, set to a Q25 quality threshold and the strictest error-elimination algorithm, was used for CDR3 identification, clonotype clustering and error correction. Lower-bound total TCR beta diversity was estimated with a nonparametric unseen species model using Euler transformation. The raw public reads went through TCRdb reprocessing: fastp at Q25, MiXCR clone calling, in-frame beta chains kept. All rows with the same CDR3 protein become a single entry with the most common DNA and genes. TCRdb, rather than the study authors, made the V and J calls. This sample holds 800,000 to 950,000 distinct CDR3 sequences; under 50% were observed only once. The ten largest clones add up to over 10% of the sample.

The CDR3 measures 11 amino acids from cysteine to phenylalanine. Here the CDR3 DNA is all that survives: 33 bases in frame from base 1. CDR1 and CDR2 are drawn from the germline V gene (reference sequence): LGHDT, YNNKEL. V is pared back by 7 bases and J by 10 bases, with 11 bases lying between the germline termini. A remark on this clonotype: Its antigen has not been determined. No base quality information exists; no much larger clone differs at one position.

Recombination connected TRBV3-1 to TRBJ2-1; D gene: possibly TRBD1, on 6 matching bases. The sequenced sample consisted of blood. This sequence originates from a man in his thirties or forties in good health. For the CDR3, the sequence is CASTDSREQFF. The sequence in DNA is TGTGCCAGCACGGACAGTCGAGAGCAGTTCTTC.